This TCR beta chain was recovered during a study of CD8 T cells in ankylosing spondylitis (dated by TCRdb to about 2017). In the study overall: The study set out to find disease-linked TCR variants by profiling T cell receptor beta repertoires in ankylosing spondylitis patients and healthy donors. The full study cohort was made up of approximately 24 ankylosing spondylitis patients and roughly 100 healthy donors. Peripheral blood was sampled, and synovial fluid was additionally collected from ankylosing spondylitis patients.

The full study reports these points: Some of the motif variants had been reported before in the synovial fluid and blood of reactive arthritis patients, a finding that suggests common disease-initiation mechanisms. Blood from ankylosing spondylitis patients appeared to be characterized by a TCR beta motif composed of roughly eight highly homologous amino acid variants. The disease-linked clones showed a CD8+ phenotype and occurred at relatively low frequencies in peripheral blood. The disease-linked clones were reported to be significantly enriched in matched synovial fluid samples from ankylosing spondylitis patients.

V lost 10 bases and J lost 6 bases; the stretch between them is 15 bases long. The CDR3, from cysteine to phenylalanine, totals 13 residues. Kept here is only the CDR3 DNA, which spans 39 bases and is read in frame from base 1. As encoded in the germline V gene (reference sequence), CDR1 is LGHDT while CDR2 is YNNKEL. Sequencing took place on an Illumina HiSeq 2500. TCR beta libraries were prepared by quantitative 5'-RACE with molecular barcodes. On the authors' methods: A new computational method, built on a probabilistic model of VDJ rearrangement, was used to identify disease-linked TCR variants. TCRdb ran its own pipeline on the public reads, namely fastp trimming at Q25 and MiXCR clone calling, and kept in-frame beta chains. Identical CDR3 protein sequences are pooled into one entry, listed with their most common genes and DNA. The V and J calls shown here were made by TCRdb, not taken from the authors' results. This sample is represented by roughly 260,000 distinct CDR3 sequences; around 20% of them were singletons. Of the sample, less than 9% falls within the top ten clones.

Regarding this clonotype: Its antigen target is currently unknown. Per-base qualities were not stored, and no clone one base away is much larger.

This clonotype originated in a male donor with ankylosing spondylitis or in good health (not recorded which). The chain joins TRBV3-1 to TRBJ2-2; the D gene is tentatively TRBD1 or TRBD2, each matching 5 bases. The sequenced material came from blood, either unsorted or a sorted T cell fraction (not recorded which). The sequenced DNA: TGTGCCACCCACCCAAAGGGACCCGGGGAGCTGTTTTTT. This yields the protein CATHPKGPGELFF.